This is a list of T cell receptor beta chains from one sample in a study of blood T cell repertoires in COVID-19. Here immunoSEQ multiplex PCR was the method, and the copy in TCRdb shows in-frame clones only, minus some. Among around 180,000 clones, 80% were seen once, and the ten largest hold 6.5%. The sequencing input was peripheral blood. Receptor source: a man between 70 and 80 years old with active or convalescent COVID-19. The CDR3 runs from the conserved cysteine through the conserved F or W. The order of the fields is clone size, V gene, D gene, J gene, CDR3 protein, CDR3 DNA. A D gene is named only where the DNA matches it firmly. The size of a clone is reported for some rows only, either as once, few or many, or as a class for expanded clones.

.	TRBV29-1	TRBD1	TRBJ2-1	CSVEFAGTGVYEQFF	TGCAGCGTTGAATTTGCCGGGACAGGGGTCTATGAGCAGTTCTTC
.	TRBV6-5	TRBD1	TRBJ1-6	CASSYRDSYSPLHF	TGTGCCAGCAGCTACCGGGACAGCTATTCACCCCTCCACTTT
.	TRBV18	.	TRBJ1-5	CASSLTGKDQPQHF	TGTGCCAGCTCTCTGACAGGTAAAGATCAGCCCCAGCATTTT
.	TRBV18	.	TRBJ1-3	CASREGHSGNTIYF	TGTGCCAGCCGAGAGGGTCACTCGGGAAACACCATATATTTT
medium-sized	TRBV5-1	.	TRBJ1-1	CASSFPREGTEAFF	TGCGCCAGCAGCTTCCCGAGGGAGGGCACTGAAGCTTTCTTT
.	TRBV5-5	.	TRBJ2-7	CASSLRGYEQYF	TGTGCCAGCAGCCTCCGCGGCTACGAGCAGTACTTC
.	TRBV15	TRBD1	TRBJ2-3	CATSRGDRGVTDTQYF	TGTGCCACCAGCAGAGGAGACAGGGGGGTGACAGATACGCAGTATTTT
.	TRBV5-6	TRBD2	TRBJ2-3	CASSLRTSGPTDTQYF	TGTGCCAGCAGCTTAAGGACTAGCGGGCCCACAGATACGCAGTATTTT
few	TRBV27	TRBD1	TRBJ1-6	CASSIRQGLANNSPLHF	TGTGCCAGCAGCATCAGACAGGGACTCGCTAATAATTCACCCCTCCACTTT
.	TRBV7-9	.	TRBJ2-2	CASRWREGGELFF	TGTGCCAGCAGGTGGCGGGAAGGCGGGGAGCTGTTTTTT
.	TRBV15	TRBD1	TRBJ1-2	CATSRGQGTNYGYTF	TGTGCCACCAGCAGAGGACAGGGGACTAACTATGGCTACACCTTC
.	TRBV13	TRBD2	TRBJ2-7	CASSLGPGRGGLYEQYF	TGTGCCAGCAGCTTAGGGCCCGGGCGGGGGGGCCTATACGAGCAGTACTTC
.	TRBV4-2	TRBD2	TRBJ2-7	CASSQGGASGALDEQYF	TGTGCCAGCAGCCAAGGTGGGGCTAGCGGGGCCCTCGACGAGCAGTACTTC
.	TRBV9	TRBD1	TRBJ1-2	CASSDGQGAGYGYTF	TGTGCCAGCAGCGATGGACAGGGGGCGGGCTATGGCTACACCTTC
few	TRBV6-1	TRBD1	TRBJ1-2	CASSAPSTGANYGYTF	TGTGCCAGCAGTGCCCCCTCGACAGGGGCTAACTATGGCTACACCTTC
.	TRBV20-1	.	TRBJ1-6	CSASEDSYSPLHF	TGCAGTGCTAGTGAAGACAGTTATTCACCCCTCCACTTT
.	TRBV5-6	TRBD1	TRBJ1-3	CASSEGQGNTIYF	TGTGCCAGCAGCGAAGGACAGGGGAACACCATATATTTT
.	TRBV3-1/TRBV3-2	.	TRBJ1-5	CASSQGGQPQHF	TGTGCCAGCAGCCAGGGGGGTCAGCCCCAGCATTTT
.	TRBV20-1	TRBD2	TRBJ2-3	CSASLGLAGTDTQYF	TGCAGTGCTAGTCTAGGCCTAGCGGGCACAGATACGCAGTATTTT
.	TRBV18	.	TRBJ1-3	CASSPTTGSSGNTIYF	TGTGCCAGCTCACCAACGACAGGCAGCTCTGGAAACACCATATATTTT
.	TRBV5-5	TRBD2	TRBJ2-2	CARSWIPRGGASGELFF	TGCGCCCGCAGCTGGATCCCTCGCGGGGGGGCGTCCGGGGAGCTGTTTTTT
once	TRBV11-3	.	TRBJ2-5	CASSLSRLQETQYF	TGTGCCAGCAGCTTATCACGACTTCAAGAGACCCAGTACTTC
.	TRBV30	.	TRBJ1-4	CAWSKTGPKEKLFF	TGTGCCTGGAGTAAAACAGGGCCCAAGGAAAAACTGTTTTTT
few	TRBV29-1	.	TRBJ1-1	CSACRGENTEAFF	TGCAGCGCGTGTCGGGGGGAGAACACTGAAGCTTTCTTT
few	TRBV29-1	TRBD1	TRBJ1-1	CSVTGVMGTEAFF	TGCAGCGTGACAGGGGTAATGGGAACTGAAGCTTTCTTT
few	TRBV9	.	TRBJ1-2	CASSVGLGRGGSYTF	TGTGCCAGCAGCGTAGGGCTGGGCAGGGGAGGGAGCTACACCTTC
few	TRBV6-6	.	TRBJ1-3	CASTGAASGNTIYF	TGTGCCAGCACAGGGGCCGCCTCTGGAAACACCATATATTTT
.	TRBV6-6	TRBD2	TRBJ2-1	CASSSIAGAGEQFF	TGTGCCAGCAGTTCAATAGCGGGAGCTGGTGAGCAGTTCTTC
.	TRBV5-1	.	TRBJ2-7	CASSLVPGAGREQYF	TGCGCCAGCAGCTTGGTACCAGGGGCTGGGCGGGAGCAGTACTTC
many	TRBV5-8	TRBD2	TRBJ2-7	CASSLTSGGSYEQYF	TGTGCCAGCAGTCTAACTAGCGGGGGCTCCTACGAGCAGTACTTC
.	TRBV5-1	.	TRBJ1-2	CASSSSSTDYGYTF	TGCGCCAGCAGCTCCTCTTCGACAGACTATGGCTACACCTTC
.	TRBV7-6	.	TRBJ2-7	CASSPDRWPYEQYF	TGTGCCAGCAGCCCCGACAGATGGCCCTACGAGCAGTACTTC
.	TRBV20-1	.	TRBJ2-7	CSAIRGYEQYF	TGCAGTGCCATTAGGGGTTACGAGCAGTACTTC
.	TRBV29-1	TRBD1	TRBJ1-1	CSVERGQGYEAFF	TGCAGCGTTGAACGGGGACAGGGTTACGAAGCTTTCTTT
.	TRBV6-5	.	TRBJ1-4	CASSYRAPRGEKLFF	TGTGCCAGCAGTTACCGCGCTCCAAGAGGTGAAAAACTGTTTTTT
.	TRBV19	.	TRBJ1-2	CASSPPGGLGGYTF	TGTGCCAGTAGTCCCCCCGGGGGATTGGGAGGCTACACCTTC
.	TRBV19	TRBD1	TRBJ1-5	CASSMTGRQPQHF	TGTGCCAGTAGTATGACAGGGCGTCAGCCCCAGCATTTT
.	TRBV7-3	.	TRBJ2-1	CASSFGQWGEQFF	TGTGCCAGCAGCTTCGGGCAGTGGGGCGAGCAGTTCTTC
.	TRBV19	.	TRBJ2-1	CASSLGGPSSYNEQFF	TGTGCCAGTAGCCTGGGGGGGCCCAGCTCCTACAATGAGCAGTTCTTC
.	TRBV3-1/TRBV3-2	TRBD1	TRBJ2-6	CASGTGQFTGANVLTF	TGTGCCAGCGGGACAGGGCAATTCACTGGGGCCAACGTCCTGACTTTC
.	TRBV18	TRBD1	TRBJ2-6	CASSPGTGGAGANVLTF	TGTGCCAGCTCACCTGGGACAGGGGGCGCTGGGGCCAACGTCCTGACTTTC
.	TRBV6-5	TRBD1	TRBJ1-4	CASSRTGPREKLFF	TGTGCCAGCAGCCGGACAGGTCCCAGGGAAAAACTGTTTTTT
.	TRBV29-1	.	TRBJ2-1	CSVEGGGQWDEQFF	TGCAGCGTTGAAGGAGGAGGACAGTGGGATGAGCAGTTCTTC
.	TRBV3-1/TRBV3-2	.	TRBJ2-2	CASSQGGLYTGELFF	TGTGCCAGCAGCCAGGGGGGACTCTACACCGGGGAGCTGTTTTTT
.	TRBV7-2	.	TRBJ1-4	CASSRLPGEKLFF	TGTGCCAGCAGCCGATTACCGGGGGAAAAACTGTTTTTT
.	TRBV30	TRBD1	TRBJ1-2	CAWPTKGQGAIFYGYTF	TGTGCCTGGCCGACGAAGGGACAGGGGGCGATTTTCTATGGCTACACCTTC
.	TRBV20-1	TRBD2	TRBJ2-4	CSASRLAGGEFSKNIQYF	TGCAGTGCTAGTAGGTTAGCGGGGGGGGAATTTAGCAAAAACATTCAGTACTTC
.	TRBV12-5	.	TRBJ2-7	CASGNHYEQYF	TGTGCTAGTGGTAATCATTACGAGCAGTACTTC
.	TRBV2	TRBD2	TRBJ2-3	CASSPRQRGGTDTQYF	TGTGCCAGCAGCCCCAGGCAGCGGGGGGGAACAGATACGCAGTATTTT